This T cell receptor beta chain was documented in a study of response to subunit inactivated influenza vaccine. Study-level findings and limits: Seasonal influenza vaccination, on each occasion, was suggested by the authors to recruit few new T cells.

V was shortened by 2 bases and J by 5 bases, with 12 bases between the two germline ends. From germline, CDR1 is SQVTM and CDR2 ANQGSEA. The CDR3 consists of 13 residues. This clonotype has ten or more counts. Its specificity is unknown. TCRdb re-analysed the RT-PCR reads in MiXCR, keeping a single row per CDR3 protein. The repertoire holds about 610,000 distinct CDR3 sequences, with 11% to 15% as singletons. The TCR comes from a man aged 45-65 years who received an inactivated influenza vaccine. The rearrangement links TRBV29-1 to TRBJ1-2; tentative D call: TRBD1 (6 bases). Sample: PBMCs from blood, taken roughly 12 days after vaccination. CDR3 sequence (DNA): TGCAGCGTTGAACTGGGGGCGGATTATGGCTACACCTTC. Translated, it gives CSVELGADYGYTF.